Sequencing of this T cell receptor beta chain was carried out in a study of blood T cell repertoires in COVID-19. Overall study context: The origin of the acute and convalescent COVID-19 samples was the United States, Italy and Spain. T cells, B-cell-depleted T cells, or PBMCs supplied cDNA or gDNA.

Original methodology: Estimated nucleated cell counts came from reference gene primer amplification. Only in-frame clones appear in the TCRdb table, and some are missing; sequencing was by immunoSEQ multiplex PCR. That table supplies the V and J calls and clone size; D and trimming were determined from the DNA. The table includes about 300,000 clones, roughly 88% detected once. The V end was cut by 7 bases, the J end by 1 base, with 10 bases between. The CDR3 is 13 residues long. Germline V gene data show CDR1 as LNHDA and CDR2 as SQIVND (reference sequence). This clone was observed once. This receptor was obtained from a woman aged 45-65 years with acute or convalescent COVID-19. The chain links TRBV19 to TRBJ1-1, with no clear D. Sequenced sample: peripheral blood. The CDR3 coding sequence is TGTGCCAGTACCCCATTCAGGAACACTGAAGCTTTCTTT. Translating it yields CASTPFRNTEAFF.